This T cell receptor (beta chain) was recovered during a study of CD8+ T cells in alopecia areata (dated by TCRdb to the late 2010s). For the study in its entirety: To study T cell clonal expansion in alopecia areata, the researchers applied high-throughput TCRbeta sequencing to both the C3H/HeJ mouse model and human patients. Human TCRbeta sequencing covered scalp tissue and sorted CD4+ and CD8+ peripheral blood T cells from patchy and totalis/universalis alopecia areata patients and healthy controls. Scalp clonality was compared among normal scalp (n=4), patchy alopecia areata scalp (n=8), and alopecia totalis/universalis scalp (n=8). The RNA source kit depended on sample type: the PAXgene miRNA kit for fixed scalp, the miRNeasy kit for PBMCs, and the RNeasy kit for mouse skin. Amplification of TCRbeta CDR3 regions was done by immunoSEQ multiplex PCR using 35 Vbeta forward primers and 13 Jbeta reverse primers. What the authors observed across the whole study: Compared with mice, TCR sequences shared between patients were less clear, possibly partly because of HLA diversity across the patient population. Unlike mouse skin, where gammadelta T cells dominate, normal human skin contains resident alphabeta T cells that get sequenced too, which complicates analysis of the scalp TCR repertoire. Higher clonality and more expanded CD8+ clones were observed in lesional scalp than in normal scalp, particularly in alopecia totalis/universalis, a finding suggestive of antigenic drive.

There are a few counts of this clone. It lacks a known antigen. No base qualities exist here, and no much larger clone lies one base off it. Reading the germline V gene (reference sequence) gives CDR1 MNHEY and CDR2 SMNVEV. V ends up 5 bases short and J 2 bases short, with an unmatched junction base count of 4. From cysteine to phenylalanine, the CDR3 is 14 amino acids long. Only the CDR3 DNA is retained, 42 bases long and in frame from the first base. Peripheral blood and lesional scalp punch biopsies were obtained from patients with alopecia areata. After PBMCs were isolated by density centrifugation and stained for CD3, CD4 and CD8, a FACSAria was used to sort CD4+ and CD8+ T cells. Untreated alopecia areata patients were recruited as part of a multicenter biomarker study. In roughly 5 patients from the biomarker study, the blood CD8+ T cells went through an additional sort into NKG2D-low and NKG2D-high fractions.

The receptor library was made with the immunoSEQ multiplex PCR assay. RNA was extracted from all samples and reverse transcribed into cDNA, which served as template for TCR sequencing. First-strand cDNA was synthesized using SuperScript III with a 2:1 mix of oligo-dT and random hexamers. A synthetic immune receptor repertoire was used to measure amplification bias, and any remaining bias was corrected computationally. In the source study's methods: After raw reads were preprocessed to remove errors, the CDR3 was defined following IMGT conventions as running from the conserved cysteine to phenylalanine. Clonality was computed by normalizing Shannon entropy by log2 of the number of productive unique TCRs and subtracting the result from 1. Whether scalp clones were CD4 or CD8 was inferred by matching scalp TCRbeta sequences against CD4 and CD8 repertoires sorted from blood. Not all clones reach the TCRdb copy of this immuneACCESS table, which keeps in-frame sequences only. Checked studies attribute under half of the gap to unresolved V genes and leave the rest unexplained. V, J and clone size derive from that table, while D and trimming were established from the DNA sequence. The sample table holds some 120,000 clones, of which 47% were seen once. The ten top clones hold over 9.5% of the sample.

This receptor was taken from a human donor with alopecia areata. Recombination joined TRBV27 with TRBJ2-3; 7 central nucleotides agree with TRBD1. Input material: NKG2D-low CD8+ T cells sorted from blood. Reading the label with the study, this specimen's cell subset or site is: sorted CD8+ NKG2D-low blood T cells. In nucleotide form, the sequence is TGTGCCAGCAGTCCTGACAGGGACACAGATACGCAGTATTTT. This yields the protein CASSPDRDTDTQYF.